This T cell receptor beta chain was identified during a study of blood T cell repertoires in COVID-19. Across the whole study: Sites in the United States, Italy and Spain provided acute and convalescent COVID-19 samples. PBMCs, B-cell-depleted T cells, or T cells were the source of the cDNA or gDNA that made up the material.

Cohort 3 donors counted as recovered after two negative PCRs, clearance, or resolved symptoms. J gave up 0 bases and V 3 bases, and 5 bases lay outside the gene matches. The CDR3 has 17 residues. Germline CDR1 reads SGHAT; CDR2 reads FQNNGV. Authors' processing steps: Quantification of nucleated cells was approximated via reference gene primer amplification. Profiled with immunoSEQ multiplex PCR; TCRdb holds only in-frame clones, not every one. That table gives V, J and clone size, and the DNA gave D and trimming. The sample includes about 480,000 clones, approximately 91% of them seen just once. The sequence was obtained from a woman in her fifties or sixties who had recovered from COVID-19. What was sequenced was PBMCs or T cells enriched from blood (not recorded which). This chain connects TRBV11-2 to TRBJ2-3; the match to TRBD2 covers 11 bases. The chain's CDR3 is CASSFASGGRSTDTQYF. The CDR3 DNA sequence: TGTGCCAGCAGCTTTGCTAGCGGGGGGCGTAGCACAGATACGCAGTATTTT.